Listed below are T cell receptor beta chains from one sample, sequenced in a study of T-cell memory formation after mild COVID-19. TCRdb analysed the 5' RACE reads with MiXCR anew, one entry per CDR3 protein. The sample consists of some 46,000 distinct CDR3 sequences, less than 8% of them appearing once. The material sequenced was PBMCs or a T cell subset sorted from them (not recorded which). The receptors originated from an adult who had mild COVID-19 (a few samples of this study predate the infection). Cell type and time point are not known. The CDR3 runs from the conserved cysteine through the conserved F or W. The D gene is left open where the match is weak. Part of the rows lack a size; the others show once, few, many or a class for expanded clones.

v_gene: TRBV5-1; d_gene: TRBD2; abundance: few; j_gene: TRBJ2-3; CDR3aa: CASSLARTSGGTDTQYF; CDR3nt: TGCGCCAGCAGCTTGGCGAGAACTAGCGGGGGCACAGATACGCAGTATTTT
v_gene: TRBV6-6; d_gene: NA; abundance: many; j_gene: TRBJ2-7; CDR3aa: CASSQATGGYEQYF; CDR3nt: TGTGCCAGCAGTCAAGCGACAGGAGGCTACGAGCAGTACTTC
v_gene: TRBV10-2; d_gene: TRBD2; abundance: many; j_gene: TRBJ2-1; CDR3aa: CASRGLASNEQFF; CDR3nt: TGCGCCAGCAGAGGACTAGCGAGCAATGAGCAGTTCTTC
v_gene: TRBV7-9; d_gene: NA; abundance: many; j_gene: TRBJ2-5; CDR3aa: CASSLIETQYF; CDR3nt: TGTGCCAGCAGCCTAATCGAGACCCAGTACTTC
v_gene: TRBV15; d_gene: NA; abundance: NA; j_gene: TRBJ1-4; CDR3aa: CATSSGLNEKLFF; CDR3nt: TGTGCCACCAGCAGCGGGCTTAATGAAAAACTGTTTTTT
v_gene: TRBV5-1; d_gene: NA; abundance: few; j_gene: TRBJ2-3; CDR3aa: CASSLKGRQGDYVDTQYF; CDR3nt: TGCGCCAGCAGCTTGAAAGGCAGGCAGGGGGACTATGTAGATACGCAGTATTTT
v_gene: TRBV6-1; d_gene: NA; abundance: many; j_gene: TRBJ2-5; CDR3aa: CASSYLPGQETQYF; CDR3nt: TGTGCCAGCAGTTACCTACCCGGGCAAGAGACCCAGTACTTC
v_gene: TRBV12-3/TRBV12-4; d_gene: NA; abundance: medium-sized; j_gene: TRBJ2-2; CDR3aa: CASSLRDTGELFF; CDR3nt: TGTGCCAGCAGTTTGCGGGACACCGGGGAGCTGTTTTTT
v_gene: TRBV30; d_gene: TRBD1; abundance: many; j_gene: TRBJ1-5; CDR3aa: CAWSVQGGQPQHF; CDR3nt: TGTGCCTGGAGTGTACAGGGGGGTCAGCCCCAGCATTTT
v_gene: TRBV18; d_gene: NA; abundance: many; j_gene: TRBJ2-7; CDR3aa: CASSPPEPSAEQYF; CDR3nt: TGTGCCAGCTCACCACCGGAGCCCTCCGCCGAGCAGTACTTC
v_gene: TRBV4-1; d_gene: TRBD1; abundance: many; j_gene: TRBJ2-1; CDR3aa: CASRQGQGPYNEQFF; CDR3nt: TGCGCCAGCAGACAAGGACAGGGTCCCTACAATGAGCAGTTCTTC
v_gene: TRBV27; d_gene: NA; abundance: few; j_gene: TRBJ1-3; CDR3aa: CASSLGFGNTIYF; CDR3nt: TGTGCCAGCAGTTTAGGGTTTGGAAACACCATATATTTT
v_gene: TRBV5-1; d_gene: TRBD2; abundance: many; j_gene: TRBJ2-1; CDR3aa: CASSLGTSGLSSYNEQFF; CDR3nt: TGCGCCAGCAGCCTCGGGACTAGCGGGCTTAGCTCCTACAATGAGCAGTTCTTC
v_gene: TRBV7-9; d_gene: TRBD2; abundance: many; j_gene: TRBJ2-5; CDR3aa: CASSSAGGQETQYF; CDR3nt: TGTGCCAGCAGTTCCGCGGGGGGTCAAGAGACCCAGTACTTC
v_gene: TRBV3-1; d_gene: TRBD1; abundance: few; j_gene: TRBJ1-1; CDR3aa: CASSWTGGVGDTEAFF; CDR3nt: TGTGCCAGCAGCTGGACAGGGGGCGTGGGGGACACTGAAGCTTTCTTT
v_gene: TRBV18; d_gene: TRBD2; abundance: many; j_gene: TRBJ2-3; CDR3aa: CASSSGLVGGTDTQYF; CDR3nt: TGTGCCAGCTCTTCCGGACTAGTGGGAGGCACAGATACGCAGTATTTT
v_gene: TRBV7-9; d_gene: NA; abundance: NA; j_gene: TRBJ2-5; CDR3aa: CASSFGVGRRETQYF; CDR3nt: TGTGCCAGCAGCTTTGGAGTGGGAAGGCGGGAGACCCAGTACTTC
v_gene: TRBV7-9; d_gene: NA; abundance: many; j_gene: TRBJ2-7; CDR3aa: CASSSSIRGEQYF; CDR3nt: TGTGCCAGCAGCTCCTCCATCCGGGGCGAGCAGTACTTC
v_gene: TRBV11-2; d_gene: NA; abundance: few; j_gene: TRBJ1-1; CDR3aa: CASRFPVNTEAFF; CDR3nt: TGTGCCAGCAGGTTTCCGGTGAACACTGAAGCTTTCTTT
v_gene: TRBV4-2; d_gene: NA; abundance: many; j_gene: TRBJ1-2; CDR3aa: CASSQAGNNYGYTF; CDR3nt: TGTGCCAGCAGCCAAGCAGGGAATAACTATGGCTACACCTTC
v_gene: TRBV6-6; d_gene: NA; abundance: NA; j_gene: TRBJ2-3; CDR3aa: CASSDPRGVHTQYF; CDR3nt: TGTGCCAGCAGTGACCCGCGGGGTGTACATACGCAGTATTTT
v_gene: TRBV7-3; d_gene: NA; abundance: many; j_gene: TRBJ2-3; CDR3aa: CASSQQDYTQRYF; CDR3nt: TGTGCCAGCAGCCAACAGGACTATACACAACGGTATTTT
v_gene: TRBV15; d_gene: TRBD2; abundance: many; j_gene: TRBJ2-1; CDR3aa: CATSSGTTHGNEQFF; CDR3nt: TGTGCCACCAGCAGTGGGACTACTCACGGCAATGAGCAGTTCTTC
v_gene: TRBV12-5; d_gene: NA; abundance: many; j_gene: TRBJ2-1; CDR3aa: CASGTGVINEQFF; CDR3nt: TGTGCTAGTGGCACGGGGGTGATAAATGAGCAGTTCTTC
v_gene: TRBV11-2; d_gene: NA; abundance: NA; j_gene: TRBJ1-4; CDR3aa: CASSLSWNEKLFF; CDR3nt: TGTGCCAGCAGCTTATCATGGAATGAAAAACTGTTTTTT
v_gene: TRBV23-1; d_gene: NA; abundance: NA; j_gene: TRBJ2-7; CDR3aa: CASSPSRWNKYEQYF; CDR3nt: TGCGCCAGCAGTCCCTCTAGGTGGAATAAGTACGAGCAGTACTTC
v_gene: TRBV6-2/TRBV6-3; d_gene: TRBD1; abundance: NA; j_gene: TRBJ2-3; CDR3aa: CASSWWQGASADTQYF; CDR3nt: TGTGCCAGCAGTTGGTGGCAGGGGGCTTCTGCGGATACGCAGTATTTT
v_gene: TRBV6-2/TRBV6-3; d_gene: NA; abundance: NA; j_gene: TRBJ1-6; CDR3aa: CASHSSATSPLHF; CDR3nt: TGTGCCAGCCATAGCTCCGCAACCTCACCCCTCCACTTT
v_gene: TRBV11-2; d_gene: NA; abundance: many; j_gene: TRBJ1-1; CDR3aa: CASSVRGNTEAFF; CDR3nt: TGTGCCAGCAGCGTCCGGGGCAACACTGAAGCTTTCTTT
v_gene: TRBV27; d_gene: NA; abundance: few; j_gene: TRBJ2-7; CDR3aa: CASRGGSYEQYF; CDR3nt: TGTGCCAGCAGGGGGGGTTCCTACGAGCAGTACTTC
v_gene: TRBV5-1; d_gene: NA; abundance: few; j_gene: TRBJ1-2; CDR3aa: CASSPGGAAAGYTF; CDR3nt: TGCGCCAGCAGCCCAGGCGGGGCAGCCGCAGGCTACACCTTC
v_gene: TRBV5-6; d_gene: TRBD2; abundance: few; j_gene: TRBJ2-3; CDR3aa: CASSLFSSGRGTDTQYF; CDR3nt: TGTGCCAGCAGCTTGTTCTCTAGCGGGAGGGGCACAGATACGCAGTATTTT
v_gene: TRBV5-6; d_gene: NA; abundance: NA; j_gene: TRBJ2-6; CDR3aa: CASSLTGYHSGANVLTF; CDR3nt: TGTGCCAGCAGCCTGACAGGTTACCACTCTGGGGCCAACGTCCTGACTTTC
v_gene: TRBV9; d_gene: TRBD2; abundance: NA; j_gene: TRBJ2-1; CDR3aa: CASSPTSGSYNEQFF; CDR3nt: TGTGCCAGCAGCCCAACTAGCGGGAGCTACAATGAGCAGTTCTTC
v_gene: TRBV11-3; d_gene: NA; abundance: NA; j_gene: TRBJ2-3; CDR3aa: CASSLGGYPTQYF; CDR3nt: TGTGCCAGCAGCCTAGGGGGGTACCCTACGCAGTATTTT
v_gene: TRBV7-9; d_gene: NA; abundance: many; j_gene: TRBJ2-3; CDR3aa: CASSREIRDTQYF; CDR3nt: TGTGCCAGCAGCCGGGAAATACGAGATACGCAGTATTTT
v_gene: TRBV3-1; d_gene: NA; abundance: NA; j_gene: TRBJ1-1; CDR3aa: CASSTGTDTEAFF; CDR3nt: TGTGCCAGCAGCACCGGGACGGACACTGAAGCTTTCTTT
v_gene: TRBV9; d_gene: NA; abundance: few; j_gene: TRBJ1-5; CDR3aa: CASSVEVNQPQHF; CDR3nt: TGTGCCAGCAGCGTAGAGGTCAATCAGCCCCAGCATTTT
v_gene: TRBV7-9; d_gene: NA; abundance: medium-sized; j_gene: TRBJ1-2; CDR3aa: CASSKLAGQEFYGYTF; CDR3nt: TGTGCCAGCAGCAAACTTGCAGGGCAAGAATTCTATGGCTACACCTTC
v_gene: TRBV7-8; d_gene: NA; abundance: many; j_gene: TRBJ1-1; CDR3aa: CASSPDLLNTEAFF; CDR3nt: TGTGCCAGCAGCCCGGACCTCCTGAACACTGAAGCTTTCTTT
v_gene: TRBV7-2; d_gene: TRBD1; abundance: NA; j_gene: TRBJ1-1; CDR3aa: CASSTAPQGAGTEAFF; CDR3nt: TGTGCCAGCAGCACCGCTCCTCAGGGGGCTGGAACTGAAGCTTTCTTT
v_gene: TRBV18; d_gene: NA; abundance: many; j_gene: TRBJ2-5; CDR3aa: CASSPGETQYF; CDR3nt: TGTGCCAGCTCACCCGGGGAGACCCAGTACTTC
v_gene: TRBV20-1; d_gene: NA; abundance: many; j_gene: TRBJ1-5; CDR3aa: CSALKDSVHGNQPQHF; CDR3nt: TGCAGTGCTCTCAAAGACAGTGTGCATGGCAATCAGCCCCAGCATTTT